One sample yielded the 19 T cell receptor beta chains listed below, sequenced in a study of early T cells in non-severe SARS-CoV-2 infection. TCRdb re-called the 5' RACE reads through MiXCR, storing one row per CDR3 protein. Of more than 90,000 distinct CDR3 sequences listed, approximately 13% are singletons. The sequenced material came from whole blood. These receptors were taken from an adult who was a healthcare worker with PCR-confirmed SARS-CoV-2 infection or an uninfected control (not recorded which).

V and J are TRBV7-2 and TRBJ1-1, with 10 bases matching TRBD1. V lost 3 bases and J lost 3; bases outside the gene matches: 10. This CDR3 is built from 17 residues. Germline V gene lookup returns CDR1 SGHTA and CDR2 FQGNSA. CDR3: CASSFLRDRGMDTEAFF. In nucleotides, the CDR3 is TGTGCCAGCAGCTTCCTCCGGGACAGGGGTATGGACACTGAAGCTTTCTTT.

This clonotype was counted at least ten times. The chain carries TRBV5-1 and TRBJ2-7, with a possible D match to TRBD1 (5 bases). The CDR3 contains 14 residues. Germline values: CDR1 SGHRS, CDR2 YFSETQ. Deletions cut 2 bases from V and 4 bases from J, with 13 bases between. The CDR3 protein is CASSFSGQFYEQYF. In nucleotides, the CDR3 is TGCGCCAGCAGCTTCTCAGGACAATTTTACGAGCAGTACTTC.

In regard to this clonotype: At one end, the junction sequence differs from germline, possibly due to a read error. The chain carries TRBV3-1 and TRBJ2-1; D is perhaps TRBD2 (6 bases). In germline, CDR1 is LGHDT, CDR2 YNNKEL (reference sequence). The CDR3 is made up of 14 amino acids. CDR3 in amino acids: CASSQGGSCNEQFF. The CDR3 nucleotides read TGTGCCAGCAGCCAGGGGGGATCCTGCAATGAGCAGTTCTTC.

The CDR3 protein is CASSERRSTEAFF. CDR3 DNA sequence: TGTGCCAGCAGTGAGAGACGGAGCACTGAAGCTTTCTTT. The rearrangement links TRBV6-1 to TRBJ1-1; D not resolved. This CDR3 has 13 residues. Per germline, CDR1 MNHNS and CDR2 SASEGT. With 3 bases removed from V and 4 bases from J, the gap between germline ends came to 9 bases.

This clonotype was recorded at least ten times. The rearrangement links TRBV14 to TRBJ2-2; D gene ambiguous. Trimming stripped 4 bases from V and 4 bases from J, with 10 bases between. Germline V gene data show CDR1 as SGHDN and CDR2 as FVKESK. The CDR3 sequence is 14 residues long. CDR3 sequence reads: CASSLFRTTGELFF. In nucleotides, the CDR3 is TGTGCCAGCAGCCTTTTCCGGACCACCGGGGAGCTGTTTTTT.

J is TRBJ2-5 and V is TRBV29-1, with D unresolved. CDR3 length equals 13 residues. Trimming removed 3 bases at V and 7 bases at J, with 15 bases between. Germline CDR1 and CDR2: SQVTM and ANQGSEA. CDR3 sequence: CSVDVGQTWTQYF. The CDR3 DNA sequence: TGCAGCGTTGACGTCGGCCAGACTTGGACCCAGTACTTC.

The rearrangement links TRBV10-3 to TRBJ2-1, with D possibly being TRBD1 (7 bases). The V gene lost 3 bases and the J gene lost 5 bases, with 11 bases spanning the gap. The CDR3 has 14 amino acids. In germline, CDR1 is ENHRY, CDR2 SYGVKD. The DNA for the CDR3 is TGTGCCATCAGTGATTCCAGGGGGGACAATGAGCAGTTCTTC. Amino acid sequence: CAISDSRGDNEQFF.

This clonotype was found once. V gene TRBV29-1 combines with J gene TRBJ2-3, with D maybe TRBD1 (5 bases). Looked up from germline, CDR1 is SQVTM and CDR2 is ANQGSEA. The CDR3 runs to 13 residues. V shed 5 bases and J shed 4 bases, with 13 bases lying between them. The CDR3 sequence is CSVLQVAADTQYF. The CDR3 nucleotides are TGCAGCGTTCTACAGGTTGCAGCAGATACGCAGTATTTT.

CDR3 in DNA: TGTGCCAGCAGCGTAGAGAAGGGGGCGCTGTACTTC. This gives the protein CASSVEKGALYF. The J gene is TRBJ2-7, the V gene TRBV9, with TRBD1 matching over 7 bases. The CDR3 totals 12 residues. Germline trimming cut 0 bases from V and 12 bases from J; bases unmatched to any gene: 6. The germline gives CDR1 SGDLS, CDR2 YYNGEE.

This clonotype was counted many times. This chain joins TRBV11-2 and TRBJ2-4; a weak D match, TRBD2 (6 bases). The germline V gene encodes CDR1 SGHAT and CDR2 FQNNGV. The CDR3 length is 14 residues. V lost 6 bases and J 7 bases, leaving 16 bases between the germline ends. This chain's CDR3 is CASSYAGQANIQYF. The CDR3 DNA reads as TGTGCCAGCAGTTACGCGGGGCAGGCGAACATTCAGTACTTC.

Ten or more counts support this clonotype. The V gene is TRBV3-1, the J gene TRBJ1-2; D call uncertain. Between the trimmed V and J ends, which lost 0 bases and 5 bases, there was a span of 22 bases. The CDR3 contains 18 residues. Germline CDR1 LGHDT, CDR2 YNNKEL (reference sequence). CDR3 DNA sequence: TGTGCCAGCAGCCAAGAGACCCTCCGCATAGAGAAAGGGTATGGCTACACCTTC. It specifies CASSQETLRIEKGYGYTF.

The table lists this clonotype with many counts. CDR3 residues: CASSQDWAEGYTF. The CDR3 DNA is TGTGCCAGCAGCCAAGATTGGGCTGAAGGCTACACCTTC. The chain combines TRBV4-2 with TRBJ1-2; no definite D call. CDR1 is LGHNA and CDR2 is YNFKEQ in the germline V gene. This CDR3 has 13 amino acids. Deletions cut 0 bases from V and 8 bases from J, with 10 bases between.

V usage is TRBV4-3 and J usage is TRBJ2-5; 9 bases map to TRBD1. The CDR3 is 16 amino acids. The V and J ends lost 0 bases and 5 bases, in that order; junction bases with no gene match: 7. CDR1 and CDR2 (germline): LGHNA, YSLEER. The CDR3 bases are TGCGCCAGCAGCCAAGATATGGGACAGGGCGGGGAGACCCAGTACTTC. Translation: CASSQDMGQGGETQYF.

This clonotype was detected many times. This chain links TRBV7-9 with TRBJ1-1, with TRBD1 matching over 7 bases. CDR3 length: 15 residues. J lost 5 bases, V lost 6 bases, and 12 bases had no gene match. CDR1 and CDR2 (germline): SEHNR, FQNEAQ (reference sequence). In DNA, the CDR3 is TGTGCCAGCAGAGACGCCCTCGACAGGGATACTGAAGCTTTCTTT. This sequence encodes CASRDALDRDTEAFF.

The V gene is TRBV29-1, the J gene TRBJ1-4, with 7 bases identical to TRBD1. Germline lookup yields CDR1 SQVTM and CDR2 ANQGSEA. Trimming cost V 4 bases and J 14 bases; bases outside gene matches: 4. The CDR3 consists of 10 residues. CDR3 residues: CSVVGGQLFF. The DNA for the CDR3 is TGCAGCGTTGTAGGGGGCCAGCTGTTTTTT.

In this sample, this clonotype turned up many times. The gene calls are TRBV5-5 and TRBJ1-1; D gene uncertain. Between the trimmed V and J ends, which lost 4 bases and 1 base, there was a span of 11 bases. This CDR3 has 14 residues. CDR1 and CDR2 from the germline V gene are SGHKS and YYEKEE (reference sequence). The CDR3 nucleotides read TGTGCCAGCAGCCAACCCCCAAGGAACACTGAAGCTTTCTTT. Translated: CASSQPPRNTEAFF.

At least ten counts were recorded for this clonotype. The V gene is TRBV11-2, the J gene TRBJ1-3; D not certain. Per germline, CDR1 SGHAT and CDR2 FQNNGV. This CDR3 is 13 amino acids long. V was cut by 4 bases and J by 5 bases, with 9 bases left in between. The CDR3 region is CASSSGERNTIYF. In DNA form, the CDR3 reads TGTGCCAGCAGCTCCGGCGAGAGAAACACCATATATTTT.

J is TRBJ2-7 and V is TRBV20-1; maybe TRBD1 (5 bases). The germline V gene has CDR1 DFQATT and CDR2 SNEGSKA (reference sequence). V lost 2 bases and J 7 bases, leaving 18 bases between the germline ends. The length of the CDR3 is 14 residues. For the CDR3, the DNA is TGCAGTGCTAGAAACTCTGGGGCTCTGGGGGAGCAGTACTTC. Translated, it gives CSARNSGALGEQYF.

To note about this clonotype: This may be a read error: a much more frequent sequence differs by one nucleotide. The genes are TRBV6-2 or TRBV6-3 and TRBJ2-1; TRBD1 is a possible D gene (5 bases). This CDR3 region has 13 residues. The germline V gene has CDR1 MNHEY and CDR2 SVGEGT. CDR3 in DNA: TGTGTCAGCAGTCAGACAGCCTACAATGAGCAGTTCTTC. Its protein product is CVSSQTAYNEQFF.